The clone carrying this T cell receptor (beta chain) appeared a few times. These data come from a study of CD8 T cells in ankylosing spondylitis. Germline V CDR1 and CDR2: SGHVS, FQNEAQ. Trimming removed 5 bases from V and 4 bases from J; junction bases left unmatched: 8. The CDR3 is 17 residues long. TCRdb recomputed calls from the 5' RACE reads with MiXCR, one row per CDR3 protein. Of approximately 260,000 distinct CDR3 sequences detected, roughly 18% appear once; the ten largest clones hold around 33%. This chain uses TRBV7-8 with TRBJ2-3; 14 bases are a match to TRBD2. Sequences were obtained from blood, either unsorted or a sorted T cell fraction (not recorded which). The sequence was obtained from a male donor with ankylosing spondylitis or in good health (not recorded which). The chain's CDR3 is CASSGGTSGSVADTQYF. DNA of the CDR3: TGTGCCAGCAGCGGGGGGACTAGCGGGAGTGTAGCAGATACGCAGTATTTT. The entire variable domain, with the rest obtained from reference TRBV7-8 and TRBJ2-3, is as follows: GAGVSQSPRYKVAKRGQDVALRCDPISGHVSLFWYQQALGQGPEFLTYFQNEAQLDKSGLPSDRFFAERPEGSVSTLKIQRTQQEDSAVYLCASSGGTSGSVADTQYFGPGTRLTVL.